This T cell receptor beta chain derives from a study of blood T cell repertoires in COVID-19. Germline V gene lookup returns CDR1 LGHDT and CDR2 YNNKEL (reference sequence). After removal of 5 bases from V and 7 bases from J, the junction contained 1 base not matched to a gene. This CDR3 spans 12 amino acids. Clones were sequenced by immunoSEQ multiplex PCR, and TCRdb holds only the in-frame ones, with some missing. The sample records fewer than 300,000 clones, approximately 91% being singletons. This rearrangement joins TRBV3-1 (or the pseudogene TRBV3-2) to TRBJ2-1; 8 nucleotides agree with TRBD1. Specimen: PBMCs or T cells enriched from blood (not recorded which). The sequence came from a woman in her forties with acute COVID-19. The CDR3 DNA is TGTGCCAGCAGCTGGACAGGGAATGAGCAGTTCTTC. This codes for CASSWTGNEQFF.